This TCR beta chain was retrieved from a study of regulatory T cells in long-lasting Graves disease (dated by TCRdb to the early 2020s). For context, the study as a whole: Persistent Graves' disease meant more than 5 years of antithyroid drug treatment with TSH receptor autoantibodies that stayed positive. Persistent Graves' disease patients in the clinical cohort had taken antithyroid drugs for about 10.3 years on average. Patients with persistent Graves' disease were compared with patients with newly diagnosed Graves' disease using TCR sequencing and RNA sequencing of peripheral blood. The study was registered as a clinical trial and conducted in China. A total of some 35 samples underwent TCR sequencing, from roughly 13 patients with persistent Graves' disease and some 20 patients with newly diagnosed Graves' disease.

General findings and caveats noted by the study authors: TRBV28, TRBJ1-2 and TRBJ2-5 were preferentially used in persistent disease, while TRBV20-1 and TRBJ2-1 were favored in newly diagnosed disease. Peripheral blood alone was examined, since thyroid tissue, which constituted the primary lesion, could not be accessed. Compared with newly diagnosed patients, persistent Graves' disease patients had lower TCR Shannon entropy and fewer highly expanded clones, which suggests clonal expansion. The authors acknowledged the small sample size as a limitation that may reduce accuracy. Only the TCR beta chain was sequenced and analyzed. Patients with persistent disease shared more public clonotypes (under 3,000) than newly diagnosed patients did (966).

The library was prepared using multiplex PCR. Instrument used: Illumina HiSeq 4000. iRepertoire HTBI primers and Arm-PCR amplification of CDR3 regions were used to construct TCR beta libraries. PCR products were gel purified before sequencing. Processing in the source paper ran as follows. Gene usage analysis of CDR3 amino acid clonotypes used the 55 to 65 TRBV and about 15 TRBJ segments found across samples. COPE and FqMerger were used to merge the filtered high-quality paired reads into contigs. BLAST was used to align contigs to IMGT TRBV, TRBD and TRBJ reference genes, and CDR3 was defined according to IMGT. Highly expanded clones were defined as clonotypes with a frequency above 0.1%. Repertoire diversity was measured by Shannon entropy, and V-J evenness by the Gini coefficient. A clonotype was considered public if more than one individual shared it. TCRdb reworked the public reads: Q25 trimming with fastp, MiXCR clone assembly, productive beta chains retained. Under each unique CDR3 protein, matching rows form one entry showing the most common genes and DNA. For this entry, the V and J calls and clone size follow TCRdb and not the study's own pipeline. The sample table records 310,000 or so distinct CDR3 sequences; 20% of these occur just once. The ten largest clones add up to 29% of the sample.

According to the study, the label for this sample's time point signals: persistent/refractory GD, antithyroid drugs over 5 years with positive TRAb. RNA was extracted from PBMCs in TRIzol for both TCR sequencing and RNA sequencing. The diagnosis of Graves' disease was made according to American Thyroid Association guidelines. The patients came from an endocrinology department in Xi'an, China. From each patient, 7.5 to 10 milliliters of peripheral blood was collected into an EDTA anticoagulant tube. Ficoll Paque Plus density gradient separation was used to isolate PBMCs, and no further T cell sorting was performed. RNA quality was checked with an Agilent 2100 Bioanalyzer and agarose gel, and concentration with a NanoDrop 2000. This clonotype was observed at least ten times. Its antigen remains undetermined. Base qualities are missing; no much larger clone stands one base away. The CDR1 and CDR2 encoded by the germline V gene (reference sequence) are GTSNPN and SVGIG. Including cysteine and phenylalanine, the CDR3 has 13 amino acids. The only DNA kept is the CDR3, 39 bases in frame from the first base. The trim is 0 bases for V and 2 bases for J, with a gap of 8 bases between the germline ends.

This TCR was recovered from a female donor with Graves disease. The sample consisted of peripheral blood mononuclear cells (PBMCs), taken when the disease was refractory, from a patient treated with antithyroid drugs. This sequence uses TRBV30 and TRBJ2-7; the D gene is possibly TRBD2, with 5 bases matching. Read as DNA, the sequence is TGTGCCTGGAGTGTGAGCGGTCCCTACGAGCAGTACTTC. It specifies CAWSVSGPYEQYF.